Listed here is a single T cell receptor beta chain. The antigen remains undetermined. This sample was taken from a study of early stage breast cancer tumors. Whole-study results and caveats: Enriched TCRB sequences shared across patients were mostly commonly generated sequences.

This CDR3 spans 17 amino acids. The protocol was immunoSEQ multiplex PCR, while the TCRdb copy is restricted to in-frame clones and leaves out a portion. The sample records tens of thousands of clones, over 80% being singletons. Specimen: blood. This sequence joins TRBV21-1 and TRBJ1-6; the table's TRBD1 call for D was not verified on the DNA. TRBV21-1 is a pseudogene segment. The sequence derives from a person aged 70 to 79 with breast cancer. The CDR3: CASNPTDPLTYNSPLHF. Here the CDR3 DNA reads TGTGCCAGCAACCCGACAGACCCTCTCACCTATAATTCACCCCTCCACTTT.